This TCR beta chain was obtained from a study of T cells in women clearing cervical HPV infection. Study as a whole: Cases: HPV16-related CIN3 or worse on histology, a couple of invasive cancers.

Germline V CDR1 and CDR2: SGHNT, YYREEE (reference sequence). This CDR3 spans 14 amino acids. With respect to this clone: Its antigen is currently unknown. The observed sequence ends 3 residues before the CDR3 terminus, with the missing tail filled in from the germline J gene.

Study findings and constraints: Repertoire richness, not evenness, was significantly elevated in CIN3+ cases versus controls.

The repertoire was sequenced with immunoSEQ multiplex PCR; TCRdb's copy has only in-frame clones and lacks some. The table for this sample gives some 32,000 clones. The sequenced sample was blood buffy coat. This clonotype was sampled from a woman between 18 and 70 years old with a cervical HPV16 infection that either progressed to CIN3+ or cleared (not recorded which). The chain employs TRBV5-4 and TRBJ2-4, with 13 nucleotides matching TRBD2. The CDR3 is CASSLVGLAGIQYF. The part of the CDR3 DNA that was read is TGTGCCAGCAGCTTGGTGGGACTAGCGGGGATT.